Listed below are T cell receptor beta chains from one sample, sequenced in a study of blood T cells in healthy people across ages. One entry per CDR3 protein, called by TCRdb with MiXCR from the 5' RACE reads. Altogether 980,000 or so distinct CDR3 sequences are present, 40% to 60% being singletons, with the ten largest covering 10% to 15%. Sequenced sample: blood. The receptors were gathered from a man aged 25-40 years in good health. Both conserved end residues are part of each CDR3. A D gene is named only where the DNA matches it firmly. Expanded clones get a size class; other rows say once, few or many, or leave the size out.

v_gene,abundance,d_gene,j_gene,CDR3nt,CDR3aa
TRBV9,.,TRBD2,TRBJ2-3,TGTGCCAGCAGCCCGGGACCGGGACTAGCGGGGGTGCGAGATACGCAGTATTTT,CASSPGPGLAGVRDTQYF
TRBV7-2,.,TRBD1,TRBJ1-6,TGTGCCAGCAGCAAACGCGCCGGGACAGGGAGTCTGGGATCACCCCTCCACTTT,CASSKRAGTGSLGSPLHF
TRBV6-2/TRBV6-3,.,TRBD1,TRBJ2-7,TGTGCCATCGCGATCGCCGGACAGGGGTCCTACGAGCAGTACTTC,CAIAIAGQGSYEQYF
TRBV3-1,.,.,TRBJ2-7,TGTGCCAGCAGCCACACCCAGGAGACCTACGAGCAGTACTTC,CASSHTQETYEQYF
TRBV14,.,TRBD1,TRBJ2-7,TGTACCAGCAGCCCACAGGGGCATCTCTCCTACGAGCAGTACTTC,CTSSPQGHLSYEQYF
TRBV23-1,few,TRBD1,TRBJ2-5,TGCGCCAGTCGGACAGGGAAGGGAGAGACCCAGTACTTC,CASRTGKGETQYF
TRBV4-1,few,.,TRBJ2-5,TGCGCCAGCAGCCAAGACGGAAATGTGCCTACGGGGACCCAGTACTTC,CASSQDGNVPTGTQYF
TRBV28,.,.,TRBJ2-1,TGTGCCAGCAGGCCTTCTTTATGGGCCTACAATGAGCAGTTCTTC,CASRPSLWAYNEQFF
TRBV4-2,.,.,TRBJ1-2,TGTGCCAGCAGCCAAGCAGAGGGGACGAACTATGGCTACACCTTC,CASSQAEGTNYGYTF
TRBV4-3,.,.,TRBJ2-1,TGCGCCAGCAGCCAAGATACCCATCCAGGGACGGCCAAAAATGAGCAGTTCTTC,CASSQDTHPGTAKNEQFF
TRBV29-1,.,.,TRBJ2-5,TGCAGCGCCGTGAGGGGACAAGAGACCCAGTACTTC,CSAVRGQETQYF
TRBV29-1,.,TRBD2,TRBJ2-7,TGCAGCGCTCGGACTAGCGGGAGGCTATACGAGCAGTACTTC,CSARTSGRLYEQYF
TRBV7-9,.,.,TRBJ2-7,TGTGCCAGCAGCTTAGAGGGGGAGCGTTACGAGCAGTACTTC,CASSLEGERYEQYF
TRBV30,.,.,TRBJ2-5,TGTGCCTGGACCCCCGGGGAGACCCAGTACTTC,CAWTPGETQYF
TRBV25-1,.,.,TRBJ1-1,TGTGCCAGCAGTGAATTTATGGGTATGAACACTGAAGCTTTCTTT,CASSEFMGMNTEAFF
TRBV29-1,.,.,TRBJ2-7,TGCAGCGTTGAAGGGCTGTATACCGAGCAGTACTTC,CSVEGLYTEQYF
TRBV18,.,.,TRBJ2-7,TGTGCCAGCTCACCGCCGGGACTTGAACTAGACGAGCAGTACTTC,CASSPPGLELDEQYF
TRBV27,.,TRBD2,TRBJ2-1,TGTGCCAGCAGTTTCAAAGCGGGGGGGTTTGAGCAGTTCTTC,CASSFKAGGFEQFF
TRBV4-1,.,.,TRBJ2-3,TGCGCCAGCAGCCATAATCGACAGAGCACAGATACGCAGTATTTT,CASSHNRQSTDTQYF
TRBV7-9,.,TRBD2,TRBJ2-2,TGTGCCAGCAGCCCGGGACTAGCCGCCACCGGGGAGCTGTTTTTT,CASSPGLAATGELFF
TRBV27,.,TRBD2,TRBJ2-3,TGTGCCAGCAGTTTAGAGAGGACTAGGCCAGCCCCGGGTACGCAGTATTTT,CASSLERTRPAPGTQYF
TRBV20-1,.,TRBD1,TRBJ1-1,TGCAGTGCTAGTCCCCAACGGGGACAGGAAGCTTTCTTT,CSASPQRGQEAFF
TRBV7-9,few,.,TRBJ2-1,TGTGCCAGCAGCTTCGGTGCCTTTAGTGAGCAGTTCTTC,CASSFGAFSEQFF
TRBV29-1,.,.,TRBJ2-1,TGCAGCGTTTGGGGGGCCTCCAATGAGCAGTTCTTC,CSVWGASNEQFF
TRBV5-1,once,.,TRBJ2-7,TGCGCCAGCAGCTTGGCGGGGGGCGTATACCACGAGCAGTACTTC,CASSLAGGVYHEQYF
TRBV3-1,.,.,TRBJ2-7,TGTGCCAGCAGCCAAGGAGACCGAAGCGAGCAGTACTTC,CASSQGDRSEQYF
TRBV29-1,.,.,TRBJ2-3,TGCAGCCCCCGAGGGCTCCGCACAGATACGCAGTATTTT,CSPRGLRTDTQYF
TRBV6-5,.,TRBD1,TRBJ2-2,TGTGCCAGCAGGCTGACAGGGGACACCGGGGAGCTGTTTTTT,CASRLTGDTGELFF
TRBV27,.,TRBD1,TRBJ1-5,TGTGCCAGCAGATCGGGACAGGTTAGCAATCAGCCCCAGCATTTT,CASRSGQVSNQPQHF
TRBV5-4,.,.,TRBJ2-5,TGTGCCAGCAGCGATTACAGGGCAGACCAAGAGACCCAGTACTTC,CASSDYRADQETQYF
TRBV3-1,.,.,TRBJ2-3,TGTGCCAGCAGCCAAGCACAGTCAGGCACAGATACGCAGTATTTT,CASSQAQSGTDTQYF
TRBV5-1,few,.,TRBJ2-3,TGCGCCAGCAGCCAGACAGGCAGCACAGATACGCAGTATTTT,CASSQTGSTDTQYF
TRBV5-6,.,.,TRBJ2-7,TGTGCCAGCAGCCATGGCGACTTTACCTACGAGCAGTACTTC,CASSHGDFTYEQYF
TRBV7-2,few,.,TRBJ2-3,TGTGCCAGCAGCTTATCTCTCGGGCGCACAGATACGCAGTATTTT,CASSLSLGRTDTQYF
TRBV12-3/TRBV12-4,.,.,TRBJ2-7,TGTGCCAGCTCGACAGTGGGGTTCTCCTACGAGCAGTACTTC,CASSTVGFSYEQYF
TRBV4-3,few,TRBD2,TRBJ2-1,TGCGCCAGCAGCCAAGACGCCGGGGGGGCTTATGAGCAGTTCTTC,CASSQDAGGAYEQFF
TRBV15,.,.,TRBJ2-1,TGTGCCACCCCTAGGCAGGTCGATGAGCAGTTCTTC,CATPRQVDEQFF
TRBV4-2,few,.,TRBJ2-7,TGTGCCAGCAGCCAAACTGGAGGCACATTTTACGAGCAGTACTTC,CASSQTGGTFYEQYF
TRBV4-1,.,.,TRBJ2-5,TGCGCCAGCAGCCAAGAAGGTTCCTTGGAAAGTGAGCAGTACTTC,CASSQEGSLESEQYF
TRBV19,.,TRBD2,TRBJ2-1,TGTGCCAGTAGTATCGGGGGGGGCTCCTACAATGAGCAGTTCTTC,CASSIGGGSYNEQFF
TRBV3-1,.,TRBD1,TRBJ2-1,TGTGCCAGCAGCCGCCCACAGGGGATTGAGCAGTTCTTC,CASSRPQGIEQFF
TRBV12-3/TRBV12-4,.,TRBD2,TRBJ2-1,TGTGCCAGCACACTAGCGGGGGGAAGTAATGAGCAGTTCTTC,CASTLAGGSNEQFF
TRBV29-1,.,.,TRBJ2-5,TGCAGCGTTGAAGAGGAAGGGAGAGAGACCCAGTACTTC,CSVEEEGRETQYF
TRBV11-3,.,.,TRBJ2-3,TGTGCCAGCAGCGTCGTCGGGGATAACACAGATACGCAGTATTTT,CASSVVGDNTDTQYF
TRBV12-3/TRBV12-4,.,.,TRBJ2-1,TGTGCCGTCCAGGGGATACACAATGAGCAGTTCTTC,CAVQGIHNEQFF
TRBV7-9,.,.,TRBJ1-2,TGTGCCAGCAGCTTAAGTGTAGAGGGGGGCTACACCTTC,CASSLSVEGGYTF
TRBV28,.,TRBD1,TRBJ2-7,TGTGCCAGCAGTTCCGCACAGGGGTCCTCCTACGAGCAGTACTTC,CASSSAQGSSYEQYF